This is a list of T cell receptor beta chains from one sample in a study of T cells after yellow fever vaccination. TCRdb used MiXCR to reprocess the 5' RACE reads, holding one entry per CDR3 protein. Altogether about 340,000 distinct CDR3 sequences are present, around an eighth being singletons, with the ten largest covering 2.5% to 4%. This specimen was CD4+ T cells sorted from PBMCs, taken 15 days after the yellow fever booster vaccination. Receptors were obtained from a young man who received the YFV17D yellow fever vaccine. Both conserved end residues are part of each CDR3. The D gene is left open where the match is weak. Clone size is not always given. Where it is, it says once, few, many or a class for expanded clones.

>TRBJ1-1|NA|TRBV3-1|NA
CASSARDLRNTEAFF
TGTGCCAGCAGCGCCCGGGACCTAAGGAACACTGAAGCTTTCTTT
>TRBJ1-1|NA|TRBV5-1|few
CASSLAMGDGTEAFF
TGCGCCAGCAGCTTGGCCATGGGGGATGGTACTGAAGCTTTCTTT
>TRBJ2-7|NA|TRBV2|few
CASRAGTLTNPYEQYF
TGTGCCAGCAGAGCCGGGACACTAACTAACCCCTACGAGCAGTACTTC
>TRBJ1-5|NA|TRBV12-3/TRBV12-4|NA
CASSLGEPRNQPQHF
TGTGCCAGCAGTTTAGGGGAACCGAGGAATCAGCCCCAGCATTTT
>TRBJ2-5|NA|TRBV14|NA
CASSQEVFNTQETQYF
TGTGCCAGCAGCCAAGAAGTATTCAACACCCAAGAGACCCAGTACTTC
>TRBJ1-1|NA|TRBV20-1|many
CSAQITEAFF
TGCAGTGCCCAAATTACTGAAGCTTTCTTT
>TRBJ1-2|NA|TRBV24-1|few
CATRGNYGYTF
TGTGCCACCCGGGGAAACTATGGCTACACCTTC
>TRBJ2-3|NA|TRBV6-6|many
CASSYGGGPTDTQYF
TGTGCCAGCAGTTACGGGGGGGGGCCCACAGATACGCAGTATTTT
>TRBJ2-1|NA|TRBV14|NA
CASSLGPIGLFF
TGTGCCAGCAGCTTAGGGCCCATAGGGCTGTTCTTC
>TRBJ2-3|NA|TRBV6-5|many
CASSLRGPTDTQYF
TGTGCCAGCAGTCTCAGGGGCCCCACAGATACGCAGTATTTT
>TRBJ2-3|NA|TRBV6-1|few
CASSDTVLNTQYF
TGTGCCAGCAGCGACACAGTATTAAATACGCAGTATTTT
>TRBJ1-5|NA|TRBV6-1|NA
CASGPGELNQPQHF
TGTGCCAGCGGCCCGGGGGAGCTCAATCAGCCCCAGCATTTT
>TRBJ1-4|TRBD1|TRBV7-3|NA
CASSLLTGEDEKLFF
TGTGCCAGCAGCTTACTCACAGGGGAGGATGAAAAACTGTTTTTT
>TRBJ2-3|NA|TRBV5-6|NA
CASSRLSLAATDTQYF
TGTGCCAGCAGCCGACTCTCACTGGCGGCGACCGATACGCAGTATTTT
>TRBJ2-2|NA|TRBV6-5|few
CASSYSAGAPGELFF
TGTGCCAGCAGTTACTCTGCCGGGGCGCCCGGGGAGCTGTTTTTT
>TRBJ2-1|TRBD1|TRBV6-5|many
CASRRDRGSYNEQFF
TGTGCCAGCAGACGCGACAGGGGGAGCTACAATGAGCAGTTCTTC
>TRBJ1-6|NA|TRBV28|few
CASSGASSYNSPLHF
TGTGCCAGCTCGGGGGCGAGCTCCTATAATTCACCCCTCCACTTT
>TRBJ1-2|NA|TRBV9|NA
CASSTHQGGYTF
TGTGCCAGCAGCACCCACCAGGGTGGCTACACCTTC
>TRBJ1-6|TRBD1|TRBV7-9|many
CASSLGTGAYNSPLHF
TGTGCCAGCAGCTTAGGGACAGGTGCTTATAATTCACCCCTCCACTTT
>TRBJ1-2|TRBD1|TRBV7-3|NA
CASSSRTGEGYTF
TGTGCCAGCAGCTCCAGGACAGGGGAGGGCTACACCTTC
>TRBJ2-7|NA|TRBV7-9|NA
CASSLGASSYEQYF
TGTGCCAGCAGCCTCGGGGCAAGCTCCTACGAGCAGTACTTC
>TRBJ1-4|NA|TRBV18|few
CASSPPGRNEKLFF
TGTGCCAGCTCACCACCTGGCCGTAATGAAAAACTGTTTTTT
>TRBJ2-7|NA|TRBV4-3|few
CASSQAPGDYEQYF
TGCGCCAGCAGCCAAGCCCCAGGGGATTACGAGCAGTACTTC
>TRBJ1-1|NA|TRBV30|few
CAWSGTVETEAFF
TGTGCCTGGAGTGGAACGGTGGAAACTGAAGCTTTCTTT
>TRBJ2-1|NA|TRBV11-2|NA
CASSLGYYNEQFF
TGTGCCAGCAGCTTGGGCTACTACAATGAGCAGTTCTTC
>TRBJ2-3|NA|TRBV29-1|few
CSAVRGQNTDTQYF
TGCAGCGCGGTACGGGGCCAAAACACAGATACGCAGTATTTT
>TRBJ2-1|TRBD1|TRBV5-5|few
CASSSGTAGKNEQFF
TGTGCCAGCAGCTCCGGGACAGCCGGAAAAAATGAGCAGTTCTTC